Shown below are 32 T cell receptor beta chains from a single sample sequenced in a study of shared clonotypes between healthy human individuals. This table comes from immunoSEQ multiplex PCR, and its TCRdb copy is limited to in-frame clones, with some not included. The sample lists roughly 650,000 clones, 90% to 97% occurring once. Naive CD8 isolation took CD45RO-negative cells positively selected for CCR7 and excluded terminally differentiated effector memory CD45RA+ cells. Sequenced material: naive CD8+ T cells sorted from blood. Source of these receptors: a woman younger than 45 in good health.

This chain links TRBV27 with TRBJ2-2; TRBD1 matches 9 bases. The CDR3 is 14 residues long. The V gene end was trimmed by 10 bases and the J gene end by 9 bases; junction bases not matched to a gene: 12. Germline CDR1 MNHEY, CDR2 SMNVEV (reference sequence). The CDR3 DNA sequence: TGTGCCACCAAGACCGGGACAGGGTACAGGGAGCTGTTTTTT. As protein: CATKTGTGYRELFF.

V usage is TRBV7-9 and J usage is TRBJ2-5; either TRBD1 or TRBD2 may supply D (5 bases each). Germline values: CDR1 SEHNR, CDR2 FQNEAQ (reference sequence). This CDR3 is 14 amino acids long. The germline V and J ends were trimmed by 5 bases and 5 bases, with 15 bases remaining between them. The CDR3 loop is CASSGFWGWETQYF. CDR3 sequence (DNA): TGTGCCAGCAGCGGGTTCTGGGGGTGGGAGACCCAGTACTTC.

V gene TRBV9 combines with J gene TRBJ1-1; D is perhaps TRBD1 (5 bases). Germline-derived CDR1 and CDR2 are SGDLS and YYNGEE. Trimming took off 3 bases at V and 6 bases at J, with 9 bases between the two ends. The CDR3 spans 12 residues. CDR3 region: CASSGDGAEAFF. Here the CDR3 DNA reads TGTGCCAGCAGCGGGGACGGGGCTGAAGCTTTCTTT.

The rearrangement links TRBV28 to TRBJ1-1; the D gene is possibly TRBD1 (6 bases). Trimming took off 3 bases at V and 11 bases at J, with 19 bases between the two ends. The CDR3 has 14 residues. CDR1 and CDR2 (germline): MDHEN, SYDVKM. The DNA for the CDR3 is TGTGCCAGCAGTTTCGACCTTGGACAGAAGAGGGCTTTCTTT. Amino acids: CASSFDLGQKRAFF. The whole variable domain, filled in from reference TRBV28 and TRBJ1-1, reads DVKVTQSSRYLVKRTGEKVFLECVQDMDHENMFWYRQDPGLGLRLIYFSYDVKMKEKGDIPEGYSVSREKKERFSLILESASTNQTSMYLCASSFDLGQKRAFFGQGTRLTVV.

The genes are TRBV9 and TRBJ2-1, with a weak D call TRBD1 (6 bases). The CDR3 loop spans 15 amino acids. From germline, CDR1 is SGDLS and CDR2 YYNGEE. The V end lost 3 bases, the J end lost 0 bases, and 10 bases lay between the germline ends. This CDR3 is CASSAGTSSYNEQFF. The CDR3 DNA follows: TGTGCCAGCAGCGCTGGGACAAGCTCCTACAATGAGCAGTTCTTC.

V and J are TRBV13 and TRBJ2-3; TRBD1 is a possible D gene (6 bases). The germline gives CDR1 PRHDT, CDR2 FYEKMQ (reference sequence). The V and J ends lost 4 bases and 0 bases respectively, with 8 bases between them. The CDR3 runs 14 residues. The CDR3 DNA is TGTGCCAGCAGCTACACAGGGAGCACAGATACGCAGTATTTT. It specifies CASSYTGSTDTQYF.

V and J are TRBV29-1 and TRBJ2-7, with a weak D call TRBD1 (5 bases). This CDR3 region has 11 residues. Germline V gene sequence: CDR1 SQVTM, CDR2 ANQGSEA. V gave up 5 bases and J gave up 3 bases, with 8 bases separating them. The CDR3 nucleotides read TGCAGCGTTTTACAGGACTACGAGCAGTACTTC. Protein product: CSVLQDYEQYF.

This clone occurred once. The genes are TRBV7-3 and TRBJ2-7; D is perhaps TRBD1 (7 bases). The length of the CDR3 is 14 residues. V was cut by 5 bases and J by 0 bases, with 11 bases left in between. CDR1 is SGHTA, CDR2 FQGTGA, per germline. The CDR3: CASSPRDSSYEQYF. In nucleotides, the CDR3 is TGTGCCAGCAGCCCGCGGGACAGCTCCTACGAGCAGTACTTC.

The genes are TRBV28 and TRBJ1-1, with a weak D call TRBD1 (6 bases). The V end was cut by 5 bases, the J end by 4 bases, with 20 bases between. Germline V gives CDR1 MDHEN, CDR2 SYDVKM. CDR3 size: 16 residues. In nucleotides, the CDR3 is TGTGCCAGCAGTACCAAAAACAGGGTAAGGGGCACTGAAGCTTTCTTT. As protein: CASSTKNRVRGTEAFF.

The chain employs TRBV15 and TRBJ2-2; TRBD2 is a possible D gene (6 bases). Trimming took 5 bases from V and 6 from J, leaving 10 bases between them. CDR1 LNHNV and CDR2 YYDKDF come from the germline V gene (reference sequence). The CDR3 has 13 amino acids. CDR3 sequence: CATSEGGPGELFF. Written as DNA, the CDR3 is TGTGCCACCAGCGAGGGAGGCCCCGGGGAGCTGTTTTTT.

The chain joins TRBV27 to TRBJ2-1; a possible D gene is TRBD1 (5 bases). CDR1 and CDR2 (germline): MNHEY, SMNVEV (reference sequence). This CDR3 is built from 15 residues. V was shortened by 5 bases and J by 3 bases, with 14 bases between the two germline ends. This CDR3 is CASSTGRALYNEQFF. The CDR3 DNA sequence: TGTGCCAGCAGTACGGGCAGGGCGCTCTACAATGAGCAGTTCTTC.

The chain has TRBV10-2 and TRBJ1-5; D uncertain. V dropped 2 bases and J dropped 7 bases, with 6 bases sitting between them. Looked up from germline, CDR1 is WSHSY and CDR2 is SAAADI. The CDR3 is made up of 12 amino acids. CDR3 sequence: CASSEGSQPQHF. The CDR3 DNA is TGCGCCAGCAGTGAGGGAAGCCAGCCCCAGCATTTT.

The V gene is TRBV5-1, the J gene TRBJ2-7; the D gene is possibly TRBD1 (5 bases). Trimming removed 0 bases from V and 3 bases from J, with 7 bases in between. Germline CDR1 reads SGHRS; CDR2 reads YFSETQ. The CDR3 loop spans 13 amino acids. The CDR3 spells CASSLVQDYEQYF. In DNA form, the CDR3 reads TGCGCCAGCAGCTTGGTACAGGACTACGAGCAGTACTTC. The full variable domain, rest sourced from reference TRBV5-1 and TRBJ2-7, is KAGVTQTPRYLIKTRGQQVTLSCSPISGHRSVSWYQQTPGQGLQFLFEYFSETQRNKGNFPGRFSGRQFSNSRSEMNVSTLELGDSALYLCASSLVQDYEQYFGPGTRLTVT.

This clone came up a few times. The rearrangement uses TRBV6-5 and TRBJ1-1; no definite D call. The CDR3 is 11 amino acids. V was cut by 6 bases and J by 2 bases, with 4 bases left in between. Per the germline V gene, CDR1 is MNHEY and CDR2 is SVGAGI. This chain's CDR3 is CASRRNTEAFF. The CDR3 DNA follows: TGTGCCAGCAGGCGAAACACTGAAGCTTTCTTT.

The chain joins TRBV5-8 to TRBJ2-7, with D possibly TRBD2 on 6 matching bases. V was shortened by 0 bases and J by 5 bases, with 9 bases between the two germline ends. The CDR3 spans 13 residues. CDR1 and CDR2 (germline): SGHTS, YDEGEE. CDR3 protein: CASSLASSDEQYF. The CDR3 bases are TGTGCCAGCAGCTTGGCCTCTAGCGACGAGCAGTACTTC.

The chain couples TRBV14 to TRBJ2-5, with TRBD1 identical over 8 bases. The CDR3 has 18 residues. The germline V gene encodes CDR1 SGHDN and CDR2 FVKESK. V trimming: 3 bases; J trimming: 1 base; junction bases outside the gene matches: 13. In DNA form, the CDR3 reads TGTGCCAGCAGCCAGAAAGACAGGGGACAAACGGGCCAAGAGACCCAGTACTTC. It yields the protein CASSQKDRGQTGQETQYF.

This chain links TRBV4-1 with TRBJ2-5; 10 nucleotides match TRBD2. The J call may not be correct, given that the DNA end is closer to TRBJ2-7. The length of the CDR3 is 16 residues. Germline V gene lookup returns CDR1 MGHRA and CDR2 YSYEKL. The CDR3, as DNA: TGCGCCAGCAGCCAAGAGGCTAGCGGGAGTCTTTACGAGCAGTACTTC. It specifies CASSQEASGSLYEQYF.

The rearrangement links TRBV6-1 to TRBJ1-5; TRBD1 might be the D (6 bases). Germline V gives CDR1 MNHNS, CDR2 SASEGT. The V end was cut by 6 bases, the J end by 11 bases, with 8 bases between. The CDR3 is 10 amino acids. CDR3 sequence (DNA): TGTGCCAGCAGACAGGGCTCCCAGCATTTT. Translating it yields CASRQGSQHF.

This rearrangement joins TRBV7-3 to TRBJ2-7, with TRBD2 as a possible D gene (6 bases). CDR1 is SGHTA, CDR2 FQGTGA, per germline. The CDR3 has 14 residues. Between the trimmed V and J ends, which lost 2 bases and 0 bases, there was a span of 8 bases. In DNA, the CDR3 is TGTGCCAGCAGCTTACACGGGGGCTCCTACGAGCAGTACTTC. It translates to CASSLHGGSYEQYF.

This chain uses TRBV29-1 with TRBJ2-1, with TRBD2 as a possible D gene (7 bases). This CDR3 region has 14 residues. With 4 bases removed from V and 8 bases from J, the gap between germline ends came to 18 bases. Germline CDR1 reads SQVTM; CDR2 reads ANQGSEA. CDR3 loop: CSVAPGQRGDEQFF. The CDR3 DNA follows: TGCAGCGTTGCTCCGGGACAACGGGGGGATGAGCAGTTCTTC.

The chain carries TRBV11-1 and TRBJ2-7, with D perhaps TRBD1 (6 bases). V was trimmed by 1 base and J by 3 bases, leaving 13 bases between them. Germline values: CDR1 SGHAT, CDR2 FQDESV (reference sequence). This CDR3 has 15 residues. The DNA for the CDR3 is TGTGCCAGCAGCTTAGTTTACGCGGACAGCTACGAGCAGTACTTC. This codes for CASSLVYADSYEQYF.

This clone was seen only once. V and J are TRBV4-2 and TRBJ2-2; 7 bases are a match to TRBD1. V lost 8 bases and J lost 1; bases outside the gene matches: 1. Germline-derived CDR1 and CDR2 are LGHNA and YNFKEQ. The CDR3 runs 13 residues. The CDR3 DNA reads as TGTGCCAGCCGGACAGGGAACACCGGGGAGCTGTTTTTT. This sequence encodes CASRTGNTGELFF.

The chain carries TRBV7-9 and TRBJ1-1; 9 nucleotides align to TRBD1. Germline CDR1 SEHNR, CDR2 FQNEAQ (reference sequence). V shed 5 bases, J shed 1 base, and the junction held 8 bases outside the gene matches. The CDR3 is 16 residues long. CDR3 region: CASSNPGTGRNTEAFF. CDR3 coding DNA: TGTGCCAGCAGCAACCCGGGGACAGGGAGGAACACTGAAGCTTTCTTT.

The chain joins TRBV28 to TRBJ2-4; the match to TRBD1 covers 9 bases. From germline, CDR1 is MDHEN and CDR2 SYDVKM. V lost 7 bases to trimming and J lost 2 bases; unmatched junction nucleotides: 9. The length of the CDR3 is 16 residues. The CDR3 protein is CASTAVTGGTKNIQYF. Here the CDR3 DNA reads TGTGCCAGCACCGCGGTGACAGGGGGTACCAAAAACATTCAGTACTTC.

The rearrangement joins TRBV2 to TRBJ1-1; no clear D. There are 13 residues in the CDR3. The germline V gene has CDR1 SNHLY and CDR2 FYNNEI. The V gene lost 6 bases and the J gene lost 7 bases, with 15 bases spanning the gap. The CDR3 DNA is TGTGCCAGCAGAGGCCCACAAGGGATTGAAGCTTTCTTT. This encodes CASRGPQGIEAFF.

This chain uses TRBV5-6 with TRBJ2-7, with no clear D. The V gene's germline CDR1 is SGHDT and CDR2 YYEEEE. This CDR3 is 13 amino acids long. V dropped 0 bases and J dropped 0 bases, with 4 bases sitting between them. The CDR3 region has the DNA TGTGCCAGCAGCTTGGTCTACTCCTACGAGCAGTACTTC. It codes for CASSLVYSYEQYF. The full variable domain, with the rest looked up from reference TRBV5-6 and TRBJ2-7, is DAGVTQSPTHLIKTRGQQVTLRCSPKSGHDTVSWYQQALGQGPQFIFQYYEEEERQRGNFPDRFSGHQFPNYSSELNVNALLLGDSALYLCASSLVYSYEQYFGPGTRLTVT.

The chain couples TRBV2 to TRBJ2-1; TRBD1 matches at 7 bases. The CDR3 has 14 residues. The germline V gene encodes CDR1 SNHLY and CDR2 FYNNEI. The ends lost 7 bases at V and 4 bases at J; junction bases unmatched: 7. The CDR3 here is CASNEGRGYNEQFF. In DNA form, the CDR3 reads TGTGCCAGCAACGAAGGCAGGGGGTACAATGAGCAGTTCTTC.

The V and J genes are TRBV9 and TRBJ1-2; TRBD1 aligns across 10 bases. This CDR3 comprises 15 residues. The germline V gene has CDR1 SGDLS and CDR2 YYNGEE. J was trimmed by 2 bases and V by 3 bases; bases with no gene match: 4. The CDR3 region has the DNA TGTGCCAGCAGCGAAGGGGGACAGGGGAACTATGGCTACACCTTC. This codes for CASSEGGQGNYGYTF.

The V and J genes are TRBV19 and TRBJ1-1; no definite D call. The V gene lost 3 bases and the J gene lost 0 bases, with 5 bases spanning the gap. Germline loops: CDR1 LNHDA, CDR2 SQIVND (reference sequence). The CDR3 length is 13 residues. The CDR3 DNA follows: TGTGCCAGTAGTATTATGATGAACACTGAAGCTTTCTTT. Translated, it gives CASSIMMNTEAFF.

The chain joins TRBV6-1 to TRBJ2-2, with 16 bases fitting TRBD2. The ends lost 4 bases at V and 5 bases at J; junction bases unmatched: 10. From germline, CDR1 is MNHNS and CDR2 SASEGT. The CDR3 consists of 19 residues. DNA of the CDR3: TGTGCCAGCAGTGTGAGGCTAGGGACTAGCGGGAGGGGAACCGGGGAGCTGTTTTTT. Encoded protein: CASSVRLGTSGRGTGELFF.

The chain combines TRBV4-1 with TRBJ2-4; D is unclear. In germline, CDR1 is MGHRA, CDR2 YSYEKL. CDR3 length equals 14 residues. V gave up 5 bases and J gave up 0 bases, with 8 bases separating them. The CDR3 coding sequence is TGCGCCAGCAGCGGAATCGGAGCCAAAAACATTCAGTACTTC. It translates to CASSGIGAKNIQYF.

V is TRBV27 and J is TRBJ1-2, with 9 bases that match TRBD1. The CDR3 contains 14 residues. Germline-derived CDR1 and CDR2 are MNHEY and SMNVEV (reference sequence). The J segment lost 6 bases and the V segment lost 2 bases, leaving 4 bases of the junction unmatched. In DNA, the CDR3 is TGTGCCAGCAGTTTAACCGGGACAGGGCATGGCTACACCTTC. Residues: CASSLTGTGHGYTF.